This T cell receptor beta chain was sequenced during a study of blood T cell repertoires in COVID-19 (dated by TCRdb to 2018 to 2020). A note on the overall study: Collaborator samples came from the United States, Italy and Spain and covered acute and convalescent phases of COVID-19. The samples were drawn from the first 160 participants of the ongoing ImmuneRACE study and from over a thousand subjects provided by 6 global collaborators. HLA class I and class II types, where available, came from metadata supplied by the sample provider rather than from assay-based typing. The repertoires were made available in a free public database intended to serve as a resource for research on the immune response to SARS-CoV-2. Subjects who had been exposed to COVID-19, were actively infected with it, or had recovered from it provided the deeply sampled blood TCRbeta repertoires that made up the dataset. The prospective study material was composed of cDNA or gDNA derived from T cells, B-cell-depleted T cells, or PBMCs. Sample metadata almost always included a de-identified subject ID, COVID-19 status, age in years and sex. The study at large found these results: How much clinical and demographic metadata was included differed by source and by participant, and the metadata was provided uncurated.

TCRbeta CDR3 regions were amplified from genomic DNA using the immunoSEQ Assay, a bias-controlled multiplex PCR. The authors' analysis ran thus. Within the assay, amplification of reference gene primers was used to estimate how many nucleated cells each sample contained. To quantify the absolute abundance of each unique TCRbeta CDR3 rearrangement, sequence reads were collapsed and filtered. For each sample, productive Simpson clonality was calculated by taking the square root of Simpson's diversity index across productive rearrangements. Held by TCRdb, this immuneACCESS table contains in-frame sequences only and omits some clones. Under half of the omission traces to an unresolved V gene where checked; the cause of the rest is unknown. The DNA gave D and trimming, while V, J and clone size come from that table. This sample comprises a few hundred thousand clones, about 83% of them detected only once. The top ten hold over 9% of the sample.

Each collaborating institution followed its own protocols to collect whole blood in K2EDTA tubes. For TCRbeta analysis, collaborators shipped samples in one of three forms: frozen whole blood, isolated PBMCs, or DNA extracted from either of those sample types. About this clone: Its recognized antigen is unknown. Base qualities are missing; no much larger clone stands one base away.

The germline ends are 12 bases apart after V is trimmed by 6 bases and J by 1 base. Including the terminal cysteine and phenylalanine, the CDR3 comprises 14 residues. Just the 42-base CDR3 DNA is kept, in frame starting at base 1. Via the germline V gene, CDR1 is MNHEY and CDR2 SVGAGI. The sequence was obtained from a man aged 80 or over with acute or convalescent COVID-19. The chain was built from TRBV6-5 and TRBJ1-1; 5 matching bases give a weak D call of TRBD1. The sequenced sample was peripheral blood. The bases are TGTGCCAGCAGCTCCATGACAGCGAACACTGAAGCTTTCTTT. This yields the protein CASSSMTANTEAFF.